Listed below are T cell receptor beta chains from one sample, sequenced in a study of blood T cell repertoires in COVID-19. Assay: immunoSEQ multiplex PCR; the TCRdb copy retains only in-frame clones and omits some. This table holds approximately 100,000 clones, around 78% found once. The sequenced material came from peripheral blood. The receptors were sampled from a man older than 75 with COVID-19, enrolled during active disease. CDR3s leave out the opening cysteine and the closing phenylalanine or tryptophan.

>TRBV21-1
ASRRSGGRRQPQH
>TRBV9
ASSVVGQTLNEQF
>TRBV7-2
ASSPSGPGPYEQY
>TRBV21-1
ASVNPETGGHRNSNQPQH
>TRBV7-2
ASSPQLAGGQFGEF
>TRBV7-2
ASSLYHSDQETQY
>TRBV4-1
ASSQKGGYGNTIY
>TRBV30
AWSVQFYSGNTIY
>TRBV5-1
ASSLMGPDRGGGYT
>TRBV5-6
ASSLEEGQALDTEAF
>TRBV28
ASSLFGGSYEQY
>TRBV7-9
ASSPPGQSKVNEQF
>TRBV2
ASSTNGYEQY
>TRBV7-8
ASSLGSASSYEQY
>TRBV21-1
ASSKKMGVGSRKGKY
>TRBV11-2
ASSSHFTDTQY
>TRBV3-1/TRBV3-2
ASSLDWTSQVPGELF
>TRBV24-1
ATSDPHAGAANEQF
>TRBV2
ASSLDREAF
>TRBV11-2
ASSLEKRDPYEQY
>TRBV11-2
ASSFVGGGGYQETQY
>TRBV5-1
ASSVYHLRDRVSYEQY
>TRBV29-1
SVGLSIYNEQF
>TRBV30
AWSWGLAGDEQY
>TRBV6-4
ASSATAGWGEQF
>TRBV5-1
ASSRPLDRGNTEAF
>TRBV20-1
SASQGMGTEAF
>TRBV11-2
ASSLDLAEYNEQF
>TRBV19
ASTAAVEAF
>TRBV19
ASMRANFQDGYT
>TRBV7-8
ASSFWASNGELF
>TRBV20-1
SASTGGSSGANVLT
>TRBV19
ASSMRQGSNSPLH
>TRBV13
ASSYRTAGYT
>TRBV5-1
ASSFRTEETQY
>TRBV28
ASSLASKPGELF
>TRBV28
ASSYETGGDEKLF
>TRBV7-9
ASSFQARETQY
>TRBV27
ASSARLAGLNYEQY
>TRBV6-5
ASKKQGAIEKLF
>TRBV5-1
ASRGQGYGYT
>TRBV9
ASSADRGYNSPLH
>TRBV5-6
ASSWRTYEQY
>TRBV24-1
ATGEEGSNEQF
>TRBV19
ASSIMADSNQPQH
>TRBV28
ASSPERGSNTGELF
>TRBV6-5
ASSQGDFSNEKLF
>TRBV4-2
ASSPLSGQGGQQPQH
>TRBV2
ASSAQQGASRSTEAF